Below are 23 T cell receptor beta chains sequenced from a single sample in a study of technical replicates of blood from several donors. Method: immunoSEQ multiplex PCR; TCRdb's copy keeps in-frame clones and lacks some. The data contain about 66,000 clones, just over 90% of them seen just once; the ten biggest clones take up around 4.5%. Sequencing was performed on PBMCs. The receptors stem from a human donor in good health. Some clones in this sample may be carry-over from other donors' samples.

This clone has only a few counts. The chain recombines TRBV18 with TRBJ2-1, with 10 bases that match TRBD1. Germline assignment: CDR1 KGHSH and CDR2 LQKENI. With 3 bases clipped from V and 1 base from J, the junction kept 3 bases outside the gene matches. The length of the CDR3 is 16 residues. CDR3 protein: CASSPPGQGSYNEQFF. In nucleotides, the CDR3 is TGTGCCAGCTCACCGCCGGGACAGGGGTCCTACAATGAGCAGTTCTTC.

The chain uses TRBV4-2 and TRBJ2-3, with 9 bases fitting TRBD2. After removal of 3 bases from V and 4 bases from J, the junction contained 8 bases not matched to a gene. The CDR3 is 16 residues long. CDR1 and CDR2 (germline): LGHNA, YNFKEQ. In nucleotides, the CDR3 is TGTGCCAGCAGCCACCGTAGCGGGAGTCCCCCAGATACGCAGTATTTT. Encoded protein: CASSHRSGSPPDTQYF.

The rearrangement uses TRBV7-9 and TRBJ2-5; 8 bases fit TRBD1. The CDR3 is 13 amino acids. Germline V gene lookup returns CDR1 SEHNR and CDR2 FQNEAQ (reference sequence). The V segment lost 6 bases and the J segment 3 bases; nucleotides outside the gene matches: 3. The CDR3 protein is CASRLTGEETQYF. In nucleotides, the CDR3 is TGTGCCAGCAGGTTGACAGGGGAAGAGACCCAGTACTTC.

The CDR3, as DNA: TGTGCCAGCAGCGGACTAGGGGGTGAGACCCAGTACTTC. Protein product: CASSGLGGETQYF. The genes are TRBV2 and TRBJ2-5; perhaps TRBD2 as D (7 bases). CDR1 and CDR2 (germline): SNHLY, FYNNEI. The CDR3 length is 13 residues. Trimming cost V 6 bases and J 5 bases, with 13 bases left between them.

The chain recombines TRBV5-1 with TRBJ2-1; 8 nucleotides line up with TRBD2. The ends lost 5 bases at V and 3 bases at J; junction bases unmatched: 7. This CDR3 comprises 15 residues. Germline CDR1 and CDR2: SGHRS and YFSETQ. The CDR3 DNA sequence: TGCGCCAGCAGGGAGAGCGGGGGAGACTACAATGAGCAGTTCTTC. This codes for CASRESGGDYNEQFF.

The genes are TRBV9 and TRBJ2-1, with a possible D match to TRBD2 (5 bases). CDR1 is SGDLS and CDR2 is YYNGEE in the germline V gene. V gave up 4 bases and J gave up 7 bases, with 18 bases separating them. CDR3 length: 15 amino acids. The CDR3 loop reads CASSTLANSRNEQFF. CDR3 DNA: TGTGCCAGCAGCACTTTAGCGAATTCTAGGAATGAGCAGTTCTTC.

This chain uses TRBV30 with TRBJ2-5; 7 bases are shared with TRBD2. Germline lookup yields CDR1 GTSNPN and CDR2 SVGIG (reference sequence). The CDR3 consists of 15 residues. Germline trimming cut 0 bases from V and 1 base from J; bases unmatched to any gene: 5. CDR3 sequence: CAWSVASGVQETQYF. In DNA form, the CDR3 reads TGTGCCTGGAGTGTCGCCAGCGGGGTCCAAGAGACCCAGTACTTC. Full variable domain (remainder filled in from reference TRBV30 and TRBJ2-5): SQTIHQWPATLVQPVGSPLSLECTVEGTSNPNLYWYRQAAGRGLQLLFYSVGIGQISSEVPQNLSASRPQDRQFILSSKKLLLSDSGFYLCAWSVASGVQETQYFGPGTRLLVL.

The V gene is TRBV15, the J gene TRBJ1-5; 8 bases map to TRBD1. Germline assignment: CDR1 LNHNV and CDR2 YYDKDF (reference sequence). Trimming cost V 0 bases and J 6 bases; bases outside gene matches: 4. This CDR3 has 15 amino acids. The CDR3 sequence is CATSRDQGAVQPQHF. CDR3 nucleotide sequence: TGTGCCACCAGCAGAGATCAGGGGGCGGTTCAGCCCCAGCATTTT. Together with reference TRBV15 and TRBJ1-5, the CDR3 gives the full variable domain: DAMVIQNPRYQVTQFGKPVTLSCSQTLNHNVMYWYQQKSSQAPKLLFHYYDKDFNNEADTPDNFQSRRPNTSFCFLDIRSPGLGDTAMYLCATSRDQGAVQPQHFGDGTRLSIL.

The chain carries TRBV6-5 and TRBJ1-2; TRBD1 agrees at 9 bases. The CDR3 has 14 residues. Trimming at V came to 8 bases and at J to 4 bases, leaving 8 bases not matched to a gene. Germline loops: CDR1 MNHEY, CDR2 SVGAGI. CDR3 amino acids: CASSDRGLGYGYTF. For the CDR3, the DNA is TGTGCCAGCTCGGACAGGGGACTTGGCTATGGCTACACCTTC.

The chain is built from TRBV29-1 and TRBJ2-2; 7 positions match TRBD2. The CDR3 is 16 residues long. The ends lost 1 base at V and 0 bases at J; junction bases unmatched: 5. Germline lookup yields CDR1 SQVTM and CDR2 ANQGSEA. CDR3: CSVEVGGGANTGELFF. The CDR3 DNA is TGCAGCGTTGAAGTGGGCGGGGGAGCGAACACCGGGGAGCTGTTTTTT.

This chain's CDR3 is CASSEGGQGADTQYF. The CDR3 DNA sequence: TGTGCCAGCAGTGAGGGAGGACAGGGGGCCGATACGCAGTATTTT. The rearrangement joins TRBV6-1 to TRBJ2-3, with TRBD1 matching over 11 bases. From germline, CDR1 is MNHNS and CDR2 SASEGT. Trimming removed 3 bases from V and 6 bases from J; junction bases left unmatched: 5. CDR3 length: 15 amino acids.

This clone was seen more than once but under ten times. The chain recombines TRBV5-4 with TRBJ1-1; 9 bases are shared with TRBD1. With V trimmed by 3 bases and J by 3 bases, 6 bases remained unmatched. The CDR3 spans 15 residues. The germline CDR1 and CDR2 sequences are SGHNT and YYREEE (reference sequence). In DNA, the CDR3 is TGTGCCAGCAGCTCATGGACAGGGGCGTACACTGAAGCTTTCTTT. It translates to CASSSWTGAYTEAFF.

This clone was recorded only once. V is TRBV27 and J is TRBJ2-3, with 12 nucleotides matching TRBD1. Germline V gene lookup returns CDR1 MNHEY and CDR2 SMNVEV (reference sequence). The CDR3 contains 14 residues. The J segment lost 4 bases and the V segment lost 10 bases, leaving 6 bases of the junction unmatched. In nucleotides, the CDR3 is TGTGCCACCTGGGACAGGGGGCGGGCAGATACGCAGTATTTT. The encoded protein is CATWDRGRADTQYF.

The chain recombines TRBV15 with TRBJ1-2; TRBD1 agrees at 12 bases. The CDR3 runs 16 residues. Looked up from germline, CDR1 is LNHNV and CDR2 is YYDKDF (reference sequence). Losses at the gene ends were 5 bases for V and 5 bases for J; bases not matched to a gene: 9. CDR3 in amino acids: CATSAGTGGFGYGYTF. CDR3 DNA sequence: TGTGCCACCAGCGCAGGGACAGGGGGCTTTGGATATGGCTACACCTTC.

The chain has TRBV7-2 and TRBJ1-3; unclear D gene. CDR1 SGHTA and CDR2 FQGNSA come from the germline V gene. The CDR3 covers 16 residues. Trimming removed 5 bases at V and 1 base at J, with 15 bases between. The CDR3 bases are TGTGCCAGCAGCCTCTGGAGTTCGAGGTCTGGAAACACCATATATTTT. Translation gives CASSLWSSRSGNTIYF. The full variable domain, its missing parts supplied by reference TRBV7-2 and TRBJ1-3, is GAGVSQSPSNKVTEKGKDVELRCDPISGHTALYWYRQSLGQGLEFLIYFQGNSAPDKSGLPSDRFSAERTGGSVSTLTIQRTQQEDSAVYLCASSLWSSRSGNTIYFGEGSWLTVV.

The chain has TRBV5-4 and TRBJ1-4; 8 nucleotides agree with TRBD1. The germline CDR1 and CDR2 sequences are SGHNT and YYREEE (reference sequence). V shed 4 bases, J shed 4 bases, and the junction held 6 bases outside the gene matches. This CDR3 has 15 residues. The CDR3 DNA follows: TGTGCCAGCAGCCCCACAGGGGGTGGTAATGAAAAACTGTTTTTT. It codes for CASSPTGGGNEKLFF.

This sequence joins TRBV7-9 and TRBJ2-7; 7 nucleotides match TRBD2. Germline V lookup: CDR1 SEHNR, CDR2 FQNEAQ (reference sequence). CDR3 length equals 13 residues. The V segment lost 7 bases and the J segment 7 bases; nucleotides outside the gene matches: 10. The CDR3 loop is CASIPRLGGEQYF. CDR3 in DNA: TGTGCCAGCATCCCCCGGCTGGGAGGGGAGCAGTACTTC. Full variable domain (outside the CDR3, taken from reference TRBV7-9 and TRBJ2-7): DTGVSQNPRHKITKRGQNVTFRCDPISEHNRLYWYRQTLGQGPEFLTYFQNEAQLEKSRLLSDRFSAERPKGSFSTLEIQRTEQGDSAMYLCASIPRLGGEQYFGPGTRLTVT.

V usage is TRBV15 and J usage is TRBJ1-2, with D perhaps matching TRBD1 (6 bases). Germline CDR1 reads LNHNV; CDR2 reads YYDKDF (reference sequence). Between the trimmed V and J ends, which lost 1 base and 8 bases, there was a span of 11 bases. The CDR3 contains 13 residues. The CDR3 nucleotides are TGTGCCACCAGCAGAGCGCCAGGGGACGGCTACACCTTC. It translates to CATSRAPGDGYTF.

CDR3 sequence reads: CASIEGGVGSDSYGYTF. DNA of the CDR3: TGTGCCAGCATCGAGGGGGGGGTCGGCTCGGACTCATATGGCTACACCTTC. The chain uses TRBV2 and TRBJ1-2; the D gene is possibly TRBD1 (6 bases). Germline V CDR1 and CDR2: SNHLY, FYNNEI. CDR3 length: 17 residues. V was cut by 7 bases and J by 5 bases, with 26 bases left in between. Full variable domain (missing parts from reference TRBV2 and TRBJ1-2): EPEVTQTPSHQVTQMGQEVILRCVPISNHLYFYWYRQILGQKVEFLVSFYNNEISEKSEIFDDQFSVERPDGSNFTLKIRSTKLEDSAMYFCASIEGGVGSDSYGYTFGSGTRLTVV.

The gene calls are TRBV7-2 and TRBJ2-7; TRBD2 might be the D (5 bases). V lost 4 bases to trimming and J lost 7 bases, with 11 bases between them. The CDR3 length is 12 residues. Germline V CDR1 and CDR2: SGHTA, FQGNSA. The CDR3 coding sequence is TGTGCCAGCAGCTCGCCGGCGGGTGAGCAGTACTTC. Protein sequence: CASSSPAGEQYF.

The chain joins TRBV4-3 to TRBJ2-3, with TRBD1 matching 8 bases. The ends lost 3 bases at V and 5 bases at J; junction bases unmatched: 7. CDR1 LGHNA and CDR2 YSLEER come from the germline V gene. The CDR3 length is 15 residues. The CDR3, as DNA: TGCGCCAGCAGCCAGCAGGCAGGGGGCGGAGATACGCAGTATTTT. This encodes CASSQQAGGGDTQYF.

The chain employs TRBV6-5 and TRBJ1-6; possibly TRBD1 for D (6 bases). From germline, CDR1 is MNHEY and CDR2 SVGAGI. Trimming shortened V by 6 bases and J by 2 bases, and 8 bases separated the two germline ends. The length of the CDR3 is 14 residues. Here the CDR3 reads CASRGDTYNSPLHF. CDR3 in DNA: TGTGCCAGCAGGGGGGACACCTATAATTCACCCCTCCACTTT.

The gene calls are TRBV19 and TRBJ2-4, with 7 bases lining up with TRBD2. This CDR3 is built from 16 residues. Losses at the gene ends were 9 bases for V and 2 bases for J; bases not matched to a gene: 13. CDR1 and CDR2 (germline): LNHDA, SQIVND (reference sequence). The CDR3 bases are TGTGCCAGCAGAGATTGGGGGGGGGAGACCAAAAACATTCAGTACTTC. It is translated as CASRDWGGETKNIQYF. Combining the CDR3 with reference TRBV19 and TRBJ2-4 gives the whole variable domain DGGITQSPKYLFRKEGQNVTLSCEQNLNHDAMYWYRQDPGQGLRLIYYSQIVNDFQKGDIAEGYSVSREKKESFPLTVTSAQKNPTAFYLCASRDWGGETKNIQYFGAGTRLSVL.